One and the same sample provided the 10 T cell receptor beta chains below, sequenced in a study of shared clonotypes between healthy human individuals. The repertoire was sequenced with immunoSEQ multiplex PCR; TCRdb's copy has only in-frame clones and lacks some. The sample shows about 2.1 million clones, more than 85% of them seen only once. Terminally differentiated effector memory CD45RA+ cells were excluded from the naive CD8 cells, which were CD45RO-negative and positively selected for CCR7. The sequencing input was naive CD8+ T cells from PBMCs. The source of these receptors is a young man in good health. Some clones in this sample may be carry-over from other donors' samples.

This chain joins TRBV6-1 and TRBJ1-5; D call uncertain. CDR1 is MNHNS, CDR2 SASEGT, per germline. There are 14 residues in the CDR3. Trimming cost V 2 bases and J 5 bases, with 10 bases left between them. The CDR3 spells CASSEWRGDQPQHF. CDR3 DNA: TGTGCCAGCAGTGAATGGCGAGGAGATCAGCCCCAGCATTTT.

The chain is built from TRBV28 and TRBJ1-3; D is uncertain. Trimming took 2 bases from V and 1 from J, leaving 9 bases between them. This CDR3 has 15 residues. Germline CDR1 reads MDHEN; CDR2 reads SYDVKM. The CDR3 spells CASSLAGYSGNTIYF. As DNA, the CDR3 is TGTGCCAGCAGTTTAGCGGGGTATTCTGGAAACACCATATATTTT.

This sequence joins TRBV28 and TRBJ2-7; 11 bases align to TRBD2. Looked up from germline, CDR1 is MDHEN and CDR2 is SYDVKM. This CDR3 spans 17 amino acids. V dropped 4 bases and J dropped 0; count of bases not matched to a gene: 8. CDR3 residues: CASSSRTSGLHSYEQYF. CDR3 coding DNA: TGTGCCAGCAGTTCCCGGACTAGCGGGCTGCACTCCTACGAGCAGTACTTC.

The CDR3 DNA reads as TGTGCCAGTTTTAGCGGACTGAGCTATGGCTACACCTTC. It codes for CASFSGLSYGYTF. This rearrangement joins TRBV19 to TRBJ1-2; D is ambiguous. This CDR3 region has 13 residues. CDR1 is LNHDA, CDR2 SQIVND, per germline (reference sequence). V lost 8 bases to trimming and J lost 4 bases, with 14 bases between them.

Note on this clone: At the DNA level, this CDR3 is encoded by other sequences in the same sample as well. The V gene is TRBV9, the J gene TRBJ2-5; 8 nucleotides match TRBD1. The ends lost 5 bases at V and 5 bases at J; junction bases unmatched: 8. Germline lookup yields CDR1 SGDLS and CDR2 YYNGEE. This CDR3 spans 14 amino acids. The CDR3 loop reads CASSETGARETQYF. The DNA for the CDR3 is TGTGCCAGCAGTGAGACAGGGGCCCGGGAGACCCAGTACTTC.

V is TRBV11-2 and J is TRBJ2-2; TRBD2 agrees at 7 bases. CDR1 is SGHAT, CDR2 FQNNGV, per germline. V shed 5 bases, J shed 3 bases, and the junction held 3 bases outside the gene matches. The CDR3 is 14 residues long. CDR3 nucleotide sequence: TGTGCCAGCAGCCCAGCGGGATACACCGGGGAGCTGTTTTTT. The encoded protein is CASSPAGYTGELFF.

The J gene is TRBJ1-1, the V gene TRBV10-3, with D maybe TRBD1 (5 bases). This CDR3 is 14 amino acids long. V was cut by 0 bases and J by 10 bases, with 15 bases left in between. In germline, CDR1 is ENHRY, CDR2 SYGVKD. This chain's CDR3 is CAISESIVYQGAFF. DNA for the CDR3: TGTGCCATCAGTGAGTCAATAGTTTATCAGGGAGCTTTCTTT.

For the CDR3, the DNA is TGTGCCAGCAGCTTGGACAGGGAGGTAAACTATGGCTACACCTTC. Amino acids: CASSLDREVNYGYTF. The chain links TRBV5-4 to TRBJ1-2; maybe TRBD1 (6 bases). CDR1 is SGHNT, CDR2 YYREEE, per germline (reference sequence). CDR3 size: 15 residues. V gave up 0 bases and J gave up 2 bases, with 11 bases separating them.

The chain couples TRBV10-1 to TRBJ2-2; maybe TRBD2 (5 bases). This CDR3 has 14 residues. With 9 bases removed from V and 5 bases from J, the gap between germline ends came to 16 bases. Germline V gene sequence: CDR1 WNHNN, CDR2 SYGVQD (reference sequence). The CDR3: CARNKISGTGELFF. CDR3 sequence (DNA): TGCGCCAGAAACAAGATCTCGGGGACCGGGGAGCTGTTTTTT.

V gene TRBV5-4 combines with J gene TRBJ1-2, with a possible D match to TRBD1 (5 bases). CDR1 and CDR2 from the germline V gene are SGHNT and YYREEE (reference sequence). CDR3 length: 17 amino acids. V shed 4 bases and J shed 2 bases, with 21 bases lying between them. The CDR3 loop is CASSPAGFLRDNYGYTF. In DNA, the CDR3 is TGTGCCAGCAGCCCTGCCGGCTTCCTCAGGGACAACTATGGCTACACCTTC.